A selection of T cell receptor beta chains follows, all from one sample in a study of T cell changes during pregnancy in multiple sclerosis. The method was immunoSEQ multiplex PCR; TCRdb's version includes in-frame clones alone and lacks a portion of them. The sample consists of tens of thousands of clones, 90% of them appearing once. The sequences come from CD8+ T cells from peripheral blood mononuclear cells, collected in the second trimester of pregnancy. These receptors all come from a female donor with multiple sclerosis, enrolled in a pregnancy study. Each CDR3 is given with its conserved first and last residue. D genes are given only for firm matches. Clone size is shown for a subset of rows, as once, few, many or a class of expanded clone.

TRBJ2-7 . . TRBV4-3 CASSQDSHYEQYF TGCGCCAGCAGCCAAGATTCCCACTACGAGCAGTACTTC
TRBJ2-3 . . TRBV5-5 CASSLEPEAFTDTQYF TGTGCCAGCAGCTTGGAGCCAGAAGCGTTCACAGATACGCAGTATTTT
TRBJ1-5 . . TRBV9 CASSVGVQTGQPQHF TGTGCCAGCAGCGTAGGGGTCCAAACGGGACAGCCCCAGCATTTT
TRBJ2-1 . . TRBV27 CASSWTNNEQFF TGTGCCAGCAGTTGGACAAACAATGAGCAGTTCTTC
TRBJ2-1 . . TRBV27 CASSLFPQGTPYEQFF TGTGCCAGCAGTTTATTCCCACAGGGTACTCCATATGAGCAGTTCTTC
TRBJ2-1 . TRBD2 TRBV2 CASSEGGGLTYNEQFF TGTGCCAGCAGTGAAGGCGGGGGGTTAACTTACAATGAGCAGTTCTTC
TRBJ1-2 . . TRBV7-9 CASSQNRGGYTF TGTGCCAGCAGCCAGAATAGGGGCGGCTACACCTTC
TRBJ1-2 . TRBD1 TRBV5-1 CASSLSSQGDQYGYTF TGCGCCAGCAGCTTGTCATCGCAGGGGGATCAATATGGCTACACCTTC
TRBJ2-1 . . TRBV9 CASSVRDNEQFF TGTGCCAGCAGCGTACGGGACAATGAGCAGTTCTTC
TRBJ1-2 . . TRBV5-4 CASSLRDGYTF TGTGCCAGCAGCCTCAGGGATGGCTACACCTTC
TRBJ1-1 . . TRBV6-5 CASSYGGSEAFF TGTGCCAGCAGTTACGGGGGCTCTGAAGCTTTCTTT
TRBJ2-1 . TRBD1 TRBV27 CASSSPWDRGRNEQFF TGTGCCAGCAGTTCCCCGTGGGACAGGGGGCGAAATGAGCAGTTCTTC
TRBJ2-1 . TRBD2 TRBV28 CASSFPGGDNEQFF TGTGCCAGCAGTTTTCCCGGGGGGGACAATGAGCAGTTCTTC
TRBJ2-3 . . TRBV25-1 CASSELGGTSTDTQYF TGTGCCAGCAGTGAACTAGGCGGGACTAGCACAGATACGCAGTATTTT
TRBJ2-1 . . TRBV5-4 CASSGSGEQFF TGTGCCAGCAGCGGTAGCGGTGAGCAGTTCTTC
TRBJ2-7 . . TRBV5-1 CASSLEHSYEQYF TGCGCCAGCAGCTTGGAACACTCCTACGAGCAGTACTTC
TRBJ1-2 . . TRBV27 CASSLSFGGVTGYTF TGTGCCAGCAGTTTATCGTTCGGGGGGGTAACTGGCTACACCTTC
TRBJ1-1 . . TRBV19 CASSLWGGDTEAFF TGTGCCAGTAGCTTGTGGGGGGGCGACACTGAAGCTTTCTTT
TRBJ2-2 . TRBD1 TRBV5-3 CARSLEGAYRTGELFF TGTGCCAGAAGCTTGGAGGGGGCCTATCGAACCGGGGAGCTGTTTTTT
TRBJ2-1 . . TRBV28 CASSLVGEALSSYNEQFF TGTGCCAGCAGTCTGGTAGGGGAAGCTCTCAGCTCCTACAATGAGCAGTTCTTC
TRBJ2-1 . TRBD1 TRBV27 CASRPAGTGWDEQFF TGTGCCAGCAGGCCTGCCGGGACAGGTTGGGATGAGCAGTTCTTC
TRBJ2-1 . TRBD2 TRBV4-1 CASSQVIRGGHEQFF TGCGCCAGCAGCCAAGTTATTCGGGGGGGCCATGAGCAGTTCTTC
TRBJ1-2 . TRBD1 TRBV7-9 CASSGLQTPGQGAHGYTF TGTGCCAGCAGCGGACTACAGACCCCGGGACAGGGGGCGCATGGCTACACCTTC
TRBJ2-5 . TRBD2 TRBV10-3 CAISDVPGTSPGETQYF TGTGCCATCAGTGACGTCCCTGGGACTAGCCCAGGAGAGACCCAGTACTTC
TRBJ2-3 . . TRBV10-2 CASSEGRGADTQYF TGCGCCAGCAGTGAGGGCAGGGGGGCAGATACGCAGTATTTT
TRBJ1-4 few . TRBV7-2 CASSLAGGGEKLFF TGTGCCAGCAGCTTAGCAGGGGGTGGAGAAAAACTGTTTTTT
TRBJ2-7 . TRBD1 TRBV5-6 CASSSTGVYEQYF TGTGCCAGCAGTTCGACAGGGGTCTACGAGCAGTACTTC
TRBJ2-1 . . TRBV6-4 CASSDVSGSYNEQFF TGTGCCAGCAGTGACGTTAGCGGCTCCTACAATGAGCAGTTCTTC
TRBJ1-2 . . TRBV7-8 CASSSGREDYGYTF TGTGCCAGCAGCTCTGGGAGGGAGGACTATGGCTACACCTTC
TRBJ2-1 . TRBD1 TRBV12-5 CASGLQGYNEQFF TGTGCTAGTGGTTTACAGGGGTACAATGAGCAGTTCTTC
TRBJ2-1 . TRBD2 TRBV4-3 CASSRGGEFNEQFF TGCGCCAGCAGCCGCGGGGGGGAGTTTAATGAGCAGTTCTTC